This T cell receptor beta chain emerged from a study of blood T cell repertoires in COVID-19. Clones were read by immunoSEQ multiplex PCR, and TCRdb kept only the in-frame ones, dropping some. The sample contains about 220,000 clones, over 70% of which appear only once. Losses at the gene ends were 7 bases for V and 8 bases for J; bases not matched to a gene: 7. CDR1 and CDR2 from the germline V gene are SGHRS and YFSETQ. The CDR3 runs 13 residues. The genes are TRBV5-1 and TRBJ1-4; 8 bases are shared with TRBD1. Sequencing was performed on peripheral blood. This TCR derives from a woman in her forties or fifties with acute or convalescent COVID-19. DNA of the CDR3: TGCGCCAGCCTCGGGCCAGGGGGCGAAAAACTGTTTTTT. This gives the protein CASLGPGGEKLFF.